Sequencing of this TCR beta chain was carried out in a study of glioma-infiltrating T cells after dendritic cell vaccination. Study-level findings and limits: Patients with more pretreatment TILs had longer time to progression and survival.

Profiled with immunoSEQ multiplex PCR; TCRdb holds only in-frame clones, not every one. The sample includes around 96,000 clones, about 79% of them seen just once. A note on this clone: What it binds is not known.

Germline loops: CDR1 SGHNT, CDR2 YYREEE (reference sequence). V was trimmed by 4 bases and J by 0 bases, leaving 15 bases between them. The CDR3 is 16 residues long. The input for sequencing was blood, taken before dendritic cell vaccination. The genes are TRBV5-4 and TRBJ2-3; D possibly corresponds to TRBD2 (6 bases). This TCR came from a human donor with glioblastoma. For the CDR3, the DNA is TGTGCCAGCAGCACTGGGTGGGGGGAAAGCACAGATACGCAGTATTTT. It codes for CASSTGWGESTDTQYF.